This T cell receptor (beta chain) was profiled in a study of T cells in narcolepsy. Regarding the study as a whole: Reportedly, autoreactive clonotypes were serially detected in patients' blood but not controls'. Same-patient CSF and blood CD4+ T cell clonotypes included HCRT-specific and TRIB2-specific autoreactive ones.

Concerning this clone itself: As yet, its antigen is unknown. Other DNA sequences in this specimen translate into the identical CDR3.

The repertoire was sequenced with immunoSEQ multiplex PCR; TCRdb's copy has only in-frame clones and lacks some. The profile covers 25,000 to 35,000 clones, with about four fifths appearing a single time and 2.5% to 3% taken by the ten largest. Germline V gene sequence: CDR1 SQVTM, CDR2 ANQGSEA. The CDR3 consists of 12 residues. Trimming cost V 7 bases and J 2 bases; bases outside gene matches: 2. V and J are TRBV29-1 and TRBJ1-2, with TRBD1 matching 9 bases. The source of this sequence is a human donor with narcolepsy. Material for sequencing was CD45RA- memory CD4+ T cells from PBMCs. The CDR3 DNA reads TGCAGCGCGGGACAGGGCAACTATGGCTACACCTTC. Translating gives CSAGQGNYGYTF.